In this sample, the clone carrying this T cell receptor beta chain turned up once. This entry is derived from a study of CD8 T cells in Susac syndrome. CDR3 length equals 13 residues. From germline, CDR1 is DFQATT and CDR2 SNEGSKA (reference sequence). Between the trimmed V and J ends, which lost 5 bases and 1 base, there was a span of 12 bases. Random hexamers were used to reverse transcribe the RNA input (about 0.5 to 1 ug). TCRdb re-derived calls from the immunoSEQ multiplex PCR reads in MiXCR, one entry per CDR3 protein. The sample lists a few hundred thousand distinct CDR3 sequences, 85% seen once, with about 0.22% in the top ten.

This chain uses TRBV20-1 with TRBJ2-7; TRBD1 is a possible D gene (5 bases). The TCR comes from a human donor with multiple sclerosis. The sample consisted of CD8+ T cells from PBMCs. CDR3 sequence reads: CSAEKDTSYEQYF. CDR3 DNA: TGCAGTGCTGAAAAGGACACTTCCTACGAGCAGTACTTC.